Below are 13 T cell receptor beta chains sequenced from a single sample in a study of blood T cell repertoires in COVID-19 (dated by TCRdb to the early 2020s). Library creation used the immunoSEQ multiplex PCR assay. TCRdb re-hosts the immuneACCESS table, in-frame sequences only. Its copies lack some clones; in the studies checked, an unresolved V gene accounts for under half of them, and the cause for the rest is not known. This sample holds under 45,000 clones; 80% were observed only once. Of the sample, around a third falls within the top ten clones. Sequenced input: peripheral blood. All receptors derive from a man older than 75 with acute or convalescent COVID-19.

The chain recombines TRBV23-1 with TRBJ1-2; a possible D gene is TRBD1 (6 bases). TRBV23-1 is an ORF for which the function is uncertain. V lost 1 base and J lost 2, with 8 bases in between. This CDR3 is built from 14 residues. Here the CDR3 DNA reads TGCGCCAGCAGTCAATACAGGGAGAACTATGGCTACACCTTC. It translates to CASSQYRENYGYTF.

The CDR3 is CASSQEEGGYSDEQYF. In DNA form, the CDR3 reads TGCGCCAGCAGCCAAGAAGAGGGAGGGTACAGCGACGAGCAGTACTTC. The chain combines TRBV4-1 with TRBJ2-7, with 7 nucleotides matching TRBD2. Germline-derived CDR1 and CDR2 are MGHRA and YSYEKL. This CDR3 is built from 16 residues. Germline trimming cut 0 bases from V and 5 bases from J; bases unmatched to any gene: 10.

V and J are TRBV5-8 and TRBJ2-3, with 14 nucleotides matching TRBD2. Germline assignment: CDR1 SGHTS and CDR2 YDEGEE. V trimming: 4 bases; J trimming: 2 bases; junction bases outside the gene matches: 6. The CDR3 is 17 residues long. CDR3 sequence reads: CASSPWTSGRYTDTQYF. In nucleotides, the CDR3 is TGTGCCAGCAGCCCCTGGACTAGCGGGAGGTACACAGATACGCAGTATTTT.

This sequence joins TRBV14 and TRBJ2-7, with 7 bases identical to TRBD1. The CDR3 spans 17 residues. Germline assignment: CDR1 SGHDN and CDR2 FVKESK. Unmatched junction bases numbered 12, after V lost 4 bases and J lost 0 bases. The CDR3 DNA is TGTGCCAGCAGCCGACCTCCTAAGGGGACAGACTCCTACGAGCAGTACTTC. Residues: CASSRPPKGTDSYEQYF.

V usage is TRBV7-8 and J usage is TRBJ1-2; 7 bases match TRBD1. V was clipped by 1 base and J by 8 bases; unmatched bases: 13. The CDR3 extends over 16 amino acids. CDR1 is SGHVS and CDR2 is FQNEAQ in the germline V gene. The CDR3 DNA sequence: TGTGCCAGCAGCTTAGGATTTGCCACAGGGGTGGGGGGCTACACCTTC. This gives the protein CASSLGFATGVGGYTF. The variable domain in full, with the rest retrieved from reference TRBV7-8 and TRBJ1-2, is GAGVSQSPRYKVAKRGQDVALRCDPISGHVSLFWYQQALGQGPEFLTYFQNEAQLDKSGLPSDRFFAERPEGSVSTLKIQRTQQEDSAVYLCASSLGFATGVGGYTFGSGTRLTVV.

The genes are TRBV3-1 (or the pseudogene TRBV3-2) and TRBJ1-4; TRBD1 matches at 7 bases. Trimming at V came to 5 bases and at J to 5 bases, leaving 11 bases not matched to a gene. The CDR3 extends over 16 amino acids. CDR1 and CDR2 (germline): LGHDT, YNNKEL (reference sequence). The CDR3 sequence is CASSRRTGTANEKLFF. DNA for the CDR3: TGTGCCAGCAGCAGACGGACCGGGACAGCAAATGAAAAACTGTTTTTT.

The V and J genes are TRBV9 and TRBJ2-7; 8 bases are shared with TRBD1. Germline V gene sequence: CDR1 SGDLS, CDR2 YYNGEE. CDR3 length: 14 amino acids. The J segment lost 3 bases and the V segment lost 4 bases, leaving 6 bases of the junction unmatched. DNA of the CDR3: TGTGCCAGCAGCCCCGGGACAGGAAACTACGAGCAGTACTTC. As protein: CASSPGTGNYEQYF.

The chain couples TRBV19 to TRBJ2-1; a possible D gene is TRBD2 (5 bases). V shed 7 bases and J shed 5 bases, with 21 bases lying between them. The germline CDR1 and CDR2 sequences are LNHDA and SQIVND (reference sequence). CDR3 length: 16 amino acids. This CDR3 is CASTCGVHAEDNEQFF. The CDR3 nucleotides are TGTGCCAGTACTTGTGGGGTGCACGCGGAGGACAATGAGCAGTTCTTC.

The chain has TRBV4-3 and TRBJ2-2; 7 bases align to TRBD2. Looked up from germline, CDR1 is LGHNA and CDR2 is YSLEER. This CDR3 contains 15 residues. The J segment lost 7 bases and the V segment lost 4 bases, leaving 9 bases of the junction unmatched. The CDR3 sequence is CASSRGRAGGGELFF. In DNA form, the CDR3 reads TGCGCCAGCAGCCGAGGGAGGGCCGGAGGCGGGGAGCTGTTTTTT.

This rearrangement joins TRBV30 to TRBJ2-5; 11 nucleotides line up with TRBD2. The ends lost 4 bases at V and 2 bases at J; junction bases unmatched: 6. Germline CDR1 is GTSNPN and CDR2 is SVGIG (reference sequence). This CDR3 is built from 15 residues. This CDR3 reads CAWTSGRWRQETQYF. CDR3 coding DNA: TGTGCCTGGACTAGCGGGAGGTGGCGGCAAGAGACCCAGTACTTC.

V is TRBV27 and J is TRBJ1-2; weak D call: TRBD1 (5 bases). The germline gives CDR1 MNHEY, CDR2 SMNVEV (reference sequence). This CDR3 is built from 17 residues. V gave up 2 bases and J gave up 0 bases, with 16 bases separating them. Here the CDR3 reads CASSLQGDTWANYGYTF. DNA for the CDR3: TGTGCCAGCAGTTTACAGGGCGACACATGGGCTAACTATGGCTACACCTTC.

This clone has more than one count but fewer than ten. V usage is TRBV7-9 and J usage is TRBJ2-3; TRBD2 aligns across 7 bases. CDR1 and CDR2 (germline): SEHNR, FQNEAQ (reference sequence). The CDR3 spans 14 residues. J lost 7 bases, V lost 3 bases, and 7 bases had no gene match. The CDR3 loop is CASSLGWEGNTQYF. CDR3 DNA: TGTGCCAGCAGCTTGGGATGGGAGGGGAATACGCAGTATTTT.

The chain joins TRBV7-2 to TRBJ1-5, with 7 bases lining up with TRBD1. V lost 4 bases and J lost 5; bases outside the gene matches: 2. The V gene's germline CDR1 is SGHTA and CDR2 FQGNSA. The CDR3 consists of 13 residues. This CDR3 reads CASSYDRDQPQHF. In nucleotides, the CDR3 is TGTGCCAGCAGCTACGACAGGGATCAGCCCCAGCATTTT. Full variable domain (rest looked up from reference TRBV7-2 and TRBJ1-5): GAGVSQSPSNKVTEKGKDVELRCDPISGHTALYWYRQSLGQGLEFLIYFQGNSAPDKSGLPSDRFSAERTGGSVSTLTIQRTQQEDSAVYLCASSYDRDQPQHFGDGTRLSIL.